Here is one T cell receptor beta chain with its context. Germline CDR1 MGHDK, CDR2 SYGVNS. Trimming pared 2 bases from V and 5 bases from J, leaving 9 bases between. The CDR3 is 13 amino acids. These data belong to a study of blood T cell repertoires in COVID-19. Study-wide context: The United States, Italy and Spain supplied acute and convalescent COVID-19 samples. T cells, B-cell-depleted T cells, or PBMCs provided the cDNA or gDNA that served as material.

Original handling: Nucleated cell counts were estimated from reference gene primer amplification. Only in-frame clones appear in the TCRdb table, and some are missing; sequencing was by immunoSEQ multiplex PCR. V, J and clone size are those of that table, while D and trimming were read from the DNA. The table has approximately 220,000 clones, around four fifths seen once. This receptor was taken from a woman aged 70-85 years with acute or convalescent COVID-19. The V and J genes are TRBV25-1 and TRBJ1-2; tentative D call: TRBD1 (5 bases). Sequencing was performed on peripheral blood. CDR3 nucleotides: TGTGCCAGCAGTGAAAGTGCAGGGTATGGCTACACCTTC. Its translation: CASSESAGYGYTF.